This passage covers 10 T cell receptor beta chains from one sample sequenced in a study of cytomegalovirus exposure and HLA in healthy donors (dated by TCRdb to 2015 to 2018). The method was the immunoSEQ multiplex PCR assay. For the multiplex PCR, a mixture combining 60 forward primers for TCR Vbeta segments and 13 reverse primers for TCR Jbeta segments was used. Here the immuneACCESS table is served through TCRdb, limited to in-frame sequences with V and J called. Missing clones are a known gap in these copies; in checked studies unresolved V genes cover under half, and the rest lacks a known reason. The sample profile shows around 170,000 clones; roughly 80% of them were found once. 6.3% of the sample comes from the top ten. Sequencing input: PBMCs. The receptors originated from a man in his forties in good health and CMV-seropositive.

The V gene is TRBV27, the J gene TRBJ1-4; D perhaps matches TRBD1 (5 bases). Trimming took 1 base from V and 7 from J, leaving 13 bases between them. Germline V lookup: CDR1 MNHEY, CDR2 SMNVEV (reference sequence). The CDR3 contains 15 residues. CDR3: CASSLWRGMGEKLFF. CDR3 in DNA: TGTGCCAGCAGTTTATGGAGGGGAATGGGTGAAAAACTGTTTTTT.

The genes are TRBV14 and TRBJ2-5; TRBD2 agrees at 10 bases. V lost 0 bases and J lost 2; bases outside the gene matches: 9. The CDR3 extends over 18 amino acids. The germline V gene encodes CDR1 SGHDN and CDR2 FVKESK. CDR3: CASSQEWSTSGEQETQYF. Written as DNA, the CDR3 is TGTGCCAGCAGCCAAGAGTGGAGTACTAGCGGGGAGCAAGAGACCCAGTACTTC.

CDR3 DNA: TGCGCCAGCTCCGGGACAGGGTACAATGAGCAGTTCTTC. Translating it yields CASSGTGYNEQFF. The chain recombines TRBV5-1 with TRBJ2-1, with TRBD1 matching 9 bases. The V gene's germline CDR1 is SGHRS and CDR2 YFSETQ. Losses at the gene ends were 7 bases for V and 4 bases for J; bases not matched to a gene: 3. The CDR3 sequence is 13 residues long.

V gene TRBV19 combines with J gene TRBJ1-4, with 8 bases fitting TRBD1. Germline CDR1 reads LNHDA; CDR2 reads SQIVND (reference sequence). V was clipped by 1 base and J by 5 bases; unmatched bases: 6. The length of the CDR3 is 16 residues. DNA for the CDR3: TGTGCCAGTAGTATAGCCCCAGGACAGGGAAATGAAAAACTGTTTTTT. Protein product: CASSIAPGQGNEKLFF.

This clone was picked up a small number of times. V gene TRBV5-6 combines with J gene TRBJ1-3; 10 positions match TRBD1. There are 15 residues in the CDR3. The germline CDR1 and CDR2 sequences are SGHDT and YYEEEE. V lost 2 bases and J lost 8; bases outside the gene matches: 7. CDR3 sequence reads: CASSFDRGRNHTIYF. The CDR3 bases are TGTGCCAGCAGCTTCGACAGGGGGCGTAACCACACCATATATTTT.

The V call is TRBV10-3, the J call TRBJ1-1; no definite D call. The germline V and J ends were trimmed by 6 bases and 2 bases, with 19 bases remaining between them. The CDR3 totals 16 residues. CDR1 and CDR2 from the germline V gene are ENHRY and SYGVKD. The CDR3 sequence: CAISRGGSSGNTEAFF. The CDR3 DNA reads as TGTGCCATCAGCCGGGGAGGGTCGTCGGGAAACACTGAAGCTTTCTTT.

The chain employs TRBV19 and TRBJ1-5, with D possibly matching TRBD1 (6 bases). The CDR3 spans 16 residues. CDR1 and CDR2 (germline): LNHDA, SQIVND (reference sequence). V was shortened by 3 bases and J by 4 bases, with 16 bases between the two germline ends. The chain's CDR3 is CASSMNRRQVNQPQHF. Written as DNA, the CDR3 is TGTGCCAGTAGTATGAATCGTCGACAGGTTAATCAGCCCCAGCATTTT.

CDR3 nucleotides: TGCGCCAGCAGCTTAAGGACAGGGGGCTCTGGAGATACGCAGTATTTT. Translated, it gives CASSLRTGGSGDTQYF. This chain joins TRBV5-1 and TRBJ2-3; the match to TRBD1 covers 11 bases. Germline V gives CDR1 SGHRS, CDR2 YFSETQ. The CDR3 contains 16 residues. V lost 2 bases to trimming and J lost 5 bases; unmatched junction nucleotides: 7.

This rearrangement joins TRBV27 to TRBJ1-2; D gene unclear. Deletions cut 4 bases from V and 8 bases from J, with 14 bases between. The CDR3 is 13 amino acids. Germline CDR1 is MNHEY and CDR2 is SMNVEV (reference sequence). The CDR3, as DNA: TGTGCCAGCAGTTCAGTGACAATCGAAGGCTACACCTTC. Translation gives CASSSVTIEGYTF.

The gene calls are TRBV9 and TRBJ1-2; a weak D match, TRBD1 (6 bases). Trimming left V 0 bases short and J 5 bases short, with 17 bases between. CDR3 length: 16 amino acids. Germline loops: CDR1 SGDLS, CDR2 YYNGEE. The CDR3 DNA reads as TGTGCCAGCAGCGTAGCGGCAGGGGACCTGGGGTATGGCTACACCTTC. It yields the protein CASSVAAGDLGYGYTF.